These 30 T cell receptor beta chains came from one sample sequenced in a study of control samples from healthy donors and cancer patients. Sequencing was performed with immunoSEQ multiplex PCR; in TCRdb, only in-frame clones are kept and a portion is missing. The sample has around 130,000 clones; nearly 90% are singletons. The sequenced sample consisted of PBMCs. All receptors derive from a man in his fifties with head and neck cancer.

The chain joins TRBV5-4 to TRBJ1-6; D is unresolved. V lost 4 bases and J 1 base, leaving 9 bases between the germline ends. Germline lookup yields CDR1 SGHNT and CDR2 YYREEE (reference sequence). The CDR3 covers 15 residues. The CDR3 reads CASSLATSYNSPLHF. CDR3 bases: TGTGCCAGCAGCCTAGCTACTTCCTATAATTCACCCCTCCACTTT.

The gene calls are TRBV28 and TRBJ1-1; D gene unclear. Germline lookup yields CDR1 MDHEN and CDR2 SYDVKM. There are 13 residues in the CDR3. The V end lost 3 bases, the J end lost 0 bases, and 5 bases lay between the germline ends. For the CDR3, the DNA is TGTGCCAGCAGTTTGGTGGTGAACACTGAAGCTTTCTTT. This codes for CASSLVVNTEAFF.

The V and J genes are TRBV28 and TRBJ2-5; D may be TRBD2 (5 bases). The germline V gene has CDR1 MDHEN and CDR2 SYDVKM. The CDR3 runs 15 residues. V gave up 1 base and J gave up 4 bases, with 13 bases separating them. The CDR3 DNA is TGTGCCAGCAGTTTATCCGACCTGGAGGCAGAGACCCAGTACTTC. The encoded protein is CASSLSDLEAETQYF.

As for this clone: The germline gene is not matched at one end of the junction; a read error may be the cause. The rearrangement joins TRBV4-1 to TRBJ2-7, with no clear D. The CDR3 has 15 residues. The germline V gene has CDR1 MGHRA and CDR2 YSYEKL. As DNA, the CDR3 is TGCGCCAACAGCCAAGAGCAGACAACTACCTACGAGCAGTACTTC. Protein: CANSQEQTTTYEQYF.

The table lists this clone with a count of one. The chain recombines TRBV5-1 with TRBJ1-5; maybe TRBD1 (6 bases). The CDR3 covers 14 residues. V shed 0 bases and J shed 7 bases, with 11 bases lying between them. The V gene's germline CDR1 is SGHRS and CDR2 YFSETQ. CDR3 bases: TGCGCCAGCAGCTTGGGAGGGGGAGGGCAGCCCCAGCATTTT. It is translated as CASSLGGGGQPQHF.

The V call is TRBV10-3, the J call TRBJ2-1, with D perhaps TRBD1 (5 bases). CDR1 is ENHRY and CDR2 is SYGVKD in the germline V gene. This CDR3 comprises 11 residues. V lost 10 bases and J 9 bases, leaving 13 bases between the germline ends. The CDR3 coding sequence is TGTGCCACCCAGGGTAGGGGTGAGCAGTTCTTC. It is translated as CATQGRGEQFF.

The chain links TRBV12-3 or TRBV12-4 to TRBJ1-2; D uncertain. Trimming removed 2 bases from V and 14 bases from J, with 18 bases in between. This CDR3 spans 13 amino acids. CDR3 DNA sequence: TGTGCCAGCAGTTTACACAGCTTGGGATTCGAGACCTTC. Translated: CASSLHSLGFETF.

V usage is TRBV5-4 and J usage is TRBJ1-2; possibly TRBD1 for D (5 bases). Deletions cut 2 bases from V and 0 bases from J, with 11 bases between. Per the germline V gene, CDR1 is SGHNT and CDR2 is YYREEE (reference sequence). This CDR3 region has 15 residues. As DNA, the CDR3 is TGTGCCAGCAGCTTCGACAGATTAGCTAACTATGGCTACACCTTC. This codes for CASSFDRLANYGYTF.

CDR3 residues: CASSLAKTAAGYTF. CDR3 coding DNA: TGTGCCAGCAGCTTGGCCAAAACGGCGGCGGGCTACACCTTC. The chain is built from TRBV5-8 and TRBJ1-2; D gene uncertain. The CDR3 extends over 14 amino acids. Trimming pared 0 bases from V and 8 bases from J, leaving 14 bases between. Germline values: CDR1 SGHTS, CDR2 YDEGEE.

The rearrangement joins TRBV5-1 to TRBJ2-5, with 9 bases aligning to TRBD2. V shed 3 bases, J shed 3 bases, and the junction held 6 bases outside the gene matches. CDR1 SGHRS and CDR2 YFSETQ come from the germline V gene. The CDR3 consists of 15 residues. The DNA for the CDR3 is TGCGCCAGCAGCTACCGGACTAGCGAGAAAGAGACCCAGTACTTC. Encoded protein: CASSYRTSEKETQYF.

The chain links TRBV7-8 to TRBJ1-5; unclear D gene. Germline CDR1 reads SGHVS; CDR2 reads FQNEAQ. Trimming removed 1 base at V and 3 bases at J, with 13 bases between. The CDR3 covers 16 residues. DNA of the CDR3: TGTGCCAGCAGCTTAGAGCACAAGATCTTCAATCAGCCCCAGCATTTT. This gives the protein CASSLEHKIFNQPQHF.

The chain is built from TRBV7-3 and TRBJ2-1, with D unclear. The germline V gene encodes CDR1 SGHTA and CDR2 FQGTGA. Trimming took 2 bases from V and 6 from J, leaving 8 bases between them. CDR3 size: 13 residues. CDR3 in DNA: TGTGCCAGCAGCTTAGGCCAGCCCAATGAGCAGTTCTTC. Translation: CASSLGQPNEQFF.

The V call is TRBV6-5, the J call TRBJ1-2; 8 bases agree with TRBD1. V trimming: 5 bases; J trimming: 8 bases; junction bases outside the gene matches: 7. The CDR3 covers 13 residues. Germline V CDR1 and CDR2: MNHEY, SVGAGI. The CDR3: CASSPGTGGGYTF. The CDR3 DNA is TGTGCCAGCAGTCCGGGGACAGGTGGCGGCTACACCTTC.

This clone was counted a single time. This chain uses TRBV28 with TRBJ1-6, with D possibly being TRBD1 (5 bases). V was clipped by 5 bases and J by 10 bases, with 15 bases between them. Germline V lookup: CDR1 MDHEN, CDR2 SYDVKM. This CDR3 spans 14 amino acids. The DNA of the CDR3 is TGTGCCAGCAGTCTCCCTCTTGACAGCTCACCCCTCCACTTT. It codes for CASSLPLDSSPLHF.

V is TRBV4-1 and J is TRBJ1-4, with a weak D call TRBD1 (5 bases). Looked up from germline, CDR1 is MGHRA and CDR2 is YSYEKL. V was trimmed by 0 bases and J by 4 bases, leaving 12 bases between them. This CDR3 spans 16 amino acids. DNA for the CDR3: TGCGCCAGCAGCCAAGACGGGCAGGGCCTTAATGAAAAACTGTTTTTT. It yields the protein CASSQDGQGLNEKLFF.

The CDR3 here is CASIAGWSSYEQYF. The CDR3 nucleotides read TGTGCCAGCATAGCGGGATGGAGCTCCTACGAGCAGTACTTC. This chain links TRBV2 with TRBJ2-7; 8 bases map to TRBD2. This CDR3 has 14 residues. CDR1 SNHLY and CDR2 FYNNEI come from the germline V gene. J lost 0 bases, V lost 7 bases, and 5 bases had no gene match.

The table lists this clone with a count of one. The rearrangement links TRBV5-1 to TRBJ1-1, with no clear D. The V end lost 2 bases, the J end lost 1 base, and 3 bases lay between the germline ends. Germline-derived CDR1 and CDR2 are SGHRS and YFSETQ. The CDR3 is 12 residues long. CDR3 loop: CASSFKNTEAFF. As DNA, the CDR3 is TGCGCCAGCAGCTTCAAGAACACTGAAGCTTTCTTT.

The chain carries TRBV5-4 and TRBJ1-2; 7 nucleotides match TRBD1. Germline V lookup: CDR1 SGHNT, CDR2 YYREEE (reference sequence). V lost 4 bases to trimming and J lost 4 bases; unmatched junction nucleotides: 7. This CDR3 has 14 residues. DNA of the CDR3: TGTGCCAGCAGCCAAACAGGGGATCGCTATGGCTACACCTTC. As protein: CASSQTGDRYGYTF.

CDR3 sequence reads: CASSPGGLGGYTF. The CDR3 coding sequence is TGTGCCAGTAGTCCCGGGGGGCTCGGCGGCTACACCTTC. The rearrangement uses TRBV19 and TRBJ1-2, with D tentatively TRBD1 (6 bases). This CDR3 has 13 amino acids. V lost 5 bases and J 8 bases, leaving 15 bases between the germline ends. The V gene's germline CDR1 is LNHDA and CDR2 SQIVND (reference sequence).

This chain links TRBV27 with TRBJ2-7, with D possibly being TRBD1 or TRBD2 (5 bases each). The CDR3 extends over 14 amino acids. Trimming cost V 6 bases and J 0 bases, with 12 bases left between them. Germline values: CDR1 MNHEY, CDR2 SMNVEV (reference sequence). The CDR3 region has the DNA TGTGCCAGCAGCCGCTCGGGGACCTCCTACGAGCAGTACTTC. This codes for CASSRSGTSYEQYF.

The chain carries TRBV28 and TRBJ2-7; 8 nucleotides line up with TRBD1. Germline V lookup: CDR1 MDHEN, CDR2 SYDVKM. This CDR3 is 15 amino acids long. Trimming cost V 8 bases and J 3 bases; bases outside gene matches: 12. The CDR3 region is CASLSETGAHYEQYF. In nucleotides, the CDR3 is TGTGCCAGCCTGTCCGAGACAGGGGCACACTACGAGCAGTACTTC.

The V and J genes are TRBV24-1 and TRBJ2-5, with TRBD2 matching 9 bases. This CDR3 comprises 15 residues. The junction had 7 bases not matched to a gene; V was cut back by 4 bases and J by 5 bases. Germline CDR1 reads KGHDR; CDR2 reads SFDVKD. CDR3 loop: CATSDISGSGETQYF. In DNA, the CDR3 is TGTGCCACCAGTGACATTAGCGGGAGTGGGGAGACCCAGTACTTC.

Concerning this clone itself: Other DNA sequences of this sample code for an identical CDR3. This rearrangement joins TRBV10-3 to TRBJ2-1, with no clear D. This CDR3 spans 13 amino acids. Germline CDR1 reads ENHRY; CDR2 reads SYGVKD. Trimming took off 0 bases at V and 7 bases at J, with 7 bases between the two ends. As DNA, the CDR3 is TGTGCCATCAGTGAGTCCGGTGGAAATGAGCAGTTCTTC. Its protein product is CAISESGGNEQFF.

The chain couples TRBV19 to TRBJ2-3; TRBD2 aligns across 7 bases. The CDR3 has 15 residues. Germline lookup yields CDR1 LNHDA and CDR2 SQIVND (reference sequence). Trimming at V came to 7 bases and at J to 0 bases, leaving 7 bases not matched to a gene. This CDR3 reads CASTAGDGSTDTQYF. In DNA form, the CDR3 reads TGTGCCAGTACCGCGGGGGACGGGAGCACAGATACGCAGTATTTT.

This rearrangement joins TRBV11-2 to TRBJ1-1, with no clear D. This CDR3 is built from 13 residues. The V end was cut by 5 bases, the J end by 3 bases, with 10 bases between. Germline loops: CDR1 SGHAT, CDR2 FQNNGV. The CDR3 here is CASSPRSDTEAFF. The CDR3 coding sequence is TGTGCCAGCAGCCCCCGGAGCGACACTGAAGCTTTCTTT.

The chain couples TRBV23-1 to TRBJ1-4; no reliable D call. TRBV23-1 is noted as an ORF with a role that remains uncertain. The CDR3 spans 15 residues. With 3 bases removed from V and 8 bases from J, the gap between germline ends came to 16 bases. DNA for the CDR3: TGCGCCAGCAGTCATAATTGGGCCCATGGCGAAAAACTGTTTTTT. Protein: CASSHNWAHGEKLFF.

This rearrangement joins TRBV27 to TRBJ1-1, with D perhaps matching TRBD1 (6 bases). V lost 4 bases to trimming and J lost 0 bases, with 21 bases between them. The CDR3 has 18 residues. CDR1 is MNHEY and CDR2 is SMNVEV in the germline V gene (reference sequence). CDR3 residues: CASSYKPYLDRMNTEAFF. DNA of the CDR3: TGTGCCAGCAGTTACAAACCCTATCTGGACAGAATGAACACTGAAGCTTTCTTT.

This rearrangement joins TRBV7-8 to TRBJ2-7; a weak D match, TRBD1 (6 bases). Germline V gives CDR1 SGHVS, CDR2 FQNEAQ. The V end was cut by 3 bases, the J end by 1 base, with 13 bases between. The CDR3 sequence is 15 residues long. CDR3 residues: CASSLLQGPSYEQYF. In DNA form, the CDR3 reads TGTGCCAGCAGCTTGCTACAGGGCCCTTCCTACGAGCAGTACTTC.

The sample holds many counts of this clone. This chain links TRBV28 with TRBJ2-7, with 7 bases aligning to TRBD1. CDR1 is MDHEN, CDR2 SYDVKM, per germline. The CDR3 spans 13 residues. The V gene end was trimmed by 5 bases and the J gene end by 3 bases; junction bases not matched to a gene: 4. The CDR3 protein is CASSIRDSYEQYF. In DNA, the CDR3 is TGTGCCAGCAGTATTCGGGACAGCTACGAGCAGTACTTC.

The rearrangement links TRBV3-1 (or the pseudogene TRBV3-2) to TRBJ2-3; D call uncertain. Trimming pared 0 bases from V and 0 bases from J, leaving 10 bases between. Per germline, CDR1 LGHDT and CDR2 YNNKEL (reference sequence). CDR3 length equals 16 residues. This CDR3 is CASSQEAGLSTDTQYF. The CDR3 DNA reads TGTGCCAGCAGCCAAGAGGCAGGTCTTAGCACAGATACGCAGTATTTT.